This TCR beta chain was sequenced for a study of vaccination and CD4 T cells after COVID-19. With the Oncomine TCR Beta short-read assay, DNA from cultured CD4+ T cells was sequenced. It was cultured CD4+ T cells from which genomic DNA was extracted. TCRdb redid the calling of the PCR reads with MiXCR, one entry per CDR3 protein. The sample has some 22,000 distinct CDR3 sequences; 67% are singletons. The CDR3 totals 12 residues. V was trimmed by 6 bases and J by 1 base, leaving 8 bases between them. Germline-derived CDR1 and CDR2 are DFQATT and SNEGSKA (reference sequence). Treatment specified: roughly 11-day PBMC culture with coronavirus spike peptide pools or control peptides (ViraFEST assay). Regarding this clonotype: No antigen is known for it.

The TCR originated in a human donor who received a COVID-19 vaccine. The sequenced sample was CD4+ T cells from blood, cultured in vitro, obtained after SARS-CoV-2 vaccination. The V gene is TRBV20-1, the J gene TRBJ2-3; D is undetermined. The CDR3 region is CSAPVGTDTQYF. DNA of the CDR3: TGCAGTGCCCCGGTCGGCACAGATACGCAGTATTTT.